Below are 10 T cell receptor beta chains sequenced from a single sample in a study of OX40 agonist ivuxolimab in advanced cancers. Method: immunoSEQ multiplex PCR; TCRdb's copy keeps in-frame clones and lacks some. The sample lists about 53,000 clones; 70% to 80% were seen once. Sequencing was performed on CD4+ or CD8+ T cells sorted from blood, taken in a trial of the OX40 agonist ivuxolimab. These receptors all stem from an adult with an advanced solid tumor such as melanoma, head and neck, liver or kidney cancer.

This clone was picked up one time. This chain connects TRBV11-2 to TRBJ2-2; TRBD2 matches 14 bases. Germline CDR1 SGHAT, CDR2 FQNNGV. J lost 6 bases, V lost 3 bases, and 12 bases had no gene match. The CDR3 is made up of 19 amino acids. The chain's CDR3 is CASSFPWGLAGVGSGELFF. In DNA form, the CDR3 reads TGTGCCAGCAGCTTCCCCTGGGGACTAGCGGGAGTTGGTTCCGGGGAGCTGTTTTTT.

The chain joins TRBV18 to TRBJ2-1; 7 nucleotides match TRBD2. This CDR3 comprises 17 residues. V lost 3 bases, J lost 2 bases, and 10 bases stayed unmatched. From germline, CDR1 is KGHSH and CDR2 LQKENI. CDR3 coding DNA: TGTGCCAGCTCACCCATTAGGAGCGGGGCGGCCTACAATGAGCAGTTCTTC. Translating it yields CASSPIRSGAAYNEQFF.

This clone has just a few counts. The chain carries TRBV14 and TRBJ2-2; D could derive from TRBD1 or TRBD2 (6 bases each). CDR3 length: 16 residues. Trimming pared 8 bases from V and 6 bases from J, leaving 22 bases between. Germline CDR1 reads SGHDN; CDR2 reads FVKESK. CDR3 sequence: CASAVSGATFSGELFF. For the CDR3, the DNA is TGTGCCAGCGCAGTTTCGGGGGCCACATTTTCCGGGGAGCTGTTTTTT. Variable domain in full (rest from reference TRBV14 and TRBJ2-2): EAGVTQFPSHSVIEKGQTVTLRCDPISGHDNLYWYRRVMGKEIKFLLHFVKESKQDESGMPNNRFLAERTGGTYSTLKVQPAELEDSGVYFCASAVSGATFSGELFFGEGSRLTVL.

The CDR3 is CASRASYNEQFF. The CDR3, as DNA: TGTGCCAGCAGAGCTAGTTACAATGAGCAGTTCTTC. The V call is TRBV6-1, the J call TRBJ2-1; D unresolved. The CDR3 runs 12 residues. V lost 6 bases to trimming and J lost 4 bases, with 7 bases between them. Per the germline V gene, CDR1 is MNHNS and CDR2 is SASEGT.

The chain uses TRBV18 and TRBJ1-4; 8 nucleotides align to TRBD1. J lost 7 bases, V lost 1 base, and 5 bases had no gene match. CDR1 is KGHSH, CDR2 LQKENI, per germline. The CDR3 is 15 residues long. CDR3 DNA: TGTGCCAGCTCACCACGACAGGGGATGGGTGAAAAACTGTTTTTT. Translated: CASSPRQGMGEKLFF.

The chain combines TRBV28 with TRBJ1-1, with D tentatively TRBD1 (5 bases). Germline-derived CDR1 and CDR2 are MDHEN and SYDVKM. The length of the CDR3 is 15 residues. The V and J ends lost 6 bases and 6 bases respectively, with 20 bases between them. This chain's CDR3 is CASRGSQAGGAEAFF. CDR3 DNA sequence: TGTGCCAGCAGGGGCTCACAAGCGGGGGGGGCTGAAGCTTTCTTT.

V gene TRBV6-5 combines with J gene TRBJ2-5; 11 bases map to TRBD1. The assigned J gene may be wrong: the sequence end matches TRBJ2-7 better. CDR3 length equals 15 residues. Germline loops: CDR1 MNHEY, CDR2 SVGAGI. CDR3 sequence: CASSYGTGGIYEQYF. In nucleotides, the CDR3 is TGTGCCAGCAGTTACGGGACAGGGGGTATTTACGAGCAGTACTTC.

This chain connects TRBV10-3 to TRBJ1-1; no definite D call. The V and J ends lost 2 bases and 11 bases respectively, with 12 bases between them. The CDR3 runs to 12 residues. Looked up from germline, CDR1 is ENHRY and CDR2 is SYGVKD. CDR3 sequence: CAISEATDMAFF. The CDR3 region has the DNA TGTGCCATCAGTGAGGCCACCGATATGGCTTTCTTT.

The chain is built from TRBV7-2 and TRBJ2-1, with 7 bases matching TRBD1. CDR1 is SGHTA and CDR2 is FQGNSA in the germline V gene. CDR3 length: 15 residues. Trimming removed 1 base from V and 2 bases from J; junction bases left unmatched: 2. Here the CDR3 reads CASSLGQGAYNEQFF. The CDR3 DNA reads TGTGCCAGCAGCTTAGGACAGGGAGCCTACAATGAGCAGTTCTTC. Variable domain in full (rest from reference TRBV7-2 and TRBJ2-1): GAGVSQSPSNKVTEKGKDVELRCDPISGHTALYWYRQSLGQGLEFLIYFQGNSAPDKSGLPSDRFSAERTGGSVSTLTIQRTQQEDSAVYLCASSLGQGAYNEQFFGPGTRLTVL.

The CDR3 spells CASSPPGVSDTQYF. The DNA of the CDR3 is TGTGCCAGCAGCCCCCCAGGGGTTTCAGATACGCAGTATTTT. V and J are TRBV7-9 and TRBJ2-3; D perhaps matches TRBD1 (6 bases). The CDR3 covers 14 residues. Germline values: CDR1 SEHNR, CDR2 FQNEAQ (reference sequence). V gave up 5 bases and J gave up 4 bases, with 13 bases separating them. Full variable domain (rest looked up from reference TRBV7-9 and TRBJ2-3): DTGVSQNPRHKITKRGQNVTFRCDPISEHNRLYWYRQTLGQGPEFLTYFQNEAQLEKSRLLSDRFSAERPKGSFSTLEIQRTEQGDSAMYLCASSPPGVSDTQYFGPGTRLTVL.